This TCR beta chain was observed in a study of blood T cells in healthy people across ages (dated by TCRdb to 2015 to 2017). Background on the whole study: In model experiments, template switching captured about one uniquely barcoded TCR beta cDNA molecule for every two T cells. For two donors (one aged 18 to 30 and one aged 80 or older), the study analyzed two additional independent replicas of 1 million unique cDNA reads from the same blood draw. Four age groups were formed from the donors: young (average approximately 15 years), middle-aged (less than 40), aged (roughly 56) and long-lived (about 80). Donors of different ages were randomly distributed across sequencing lanes to avoid experimental bias. The study measured age-related changes in TCR beta repertoire diversity using deep sequencing normalized with unique cDNA molecular identifiers. What the authors observed across the whole study: The long-lived group showed more naive CD4+ T cells, fewer expanded clones and increased TCR diversity than the aged group, suggesting age selection. Estimates of total diversity from one million sequenced T cells were regarded as lower bounds and underestimates. Donor CMV infection status was unknown, potentially confounding age-related changes in expanded clonotypes. Since profiling was done on bulk unsorted PBMCs, naive and antigen-experienced compartments could not be conclusively compared. Observed TCR beta diversity per million T cells fell roughly linearly with age, and a significant reduction was already apparent by age roughly 40. The percentage of naive T cells measured by flow cytometry correlated strongly with observed TCR beta diversity.

The CDR3 goes from the cysteine to the phenylalanine over 16 residues. The read is trimmed to its CDR3 DNA, 48 bases read in frame from base 1. The germline V gene gives CDR1 as SGDLS and CDR2 as YYNGEE. Deletion took 3 bases off V and 2 bases off J, with a span of 15 bases between the germline ends. The roughly 42 donors, aged about 6 to 95 years, were systemically healthy Caucasian individuals from Russia. Each donor gave around 9.8 milliliters of peripheral blood, collected into EDTA-treated Vacutainer tubes. PBMCs were isolated by Ficoll-Paque density-gradient centrifugation, with at least 6 million obtained per sample. Trizol reagent was used to extract total RNA from the PBMCs, yielding at least 6 micrograms per sample. For every donor, an aliquot of PBMCs went through flow cytometry to measure the percentages of naive CD45RAhigh/CD27high T cells. This clonotype was seen only once. Its antigen remains undetermined. One base away there is no much larger clone; base qualities are not given. A read on its own is weak evidence.

The library came from 5' RACE. The run used an Illumina HiSeq 2500. A second PCR of roughly 6 to 11 cycles was performed with a sample-barcoded 5' primer and a J-beta primer mix. A unique molecular identifier was introduced onto each TCR beta cDNA molecule by a template-switch 5' adaptor carrying 12 random nucleotides. Each sample yielded at least 2.5 million CDR3-containing paired-end reads. The Mint cDNA synthesis kit, primed by a TRBC-specific oligonucleotide, was used to synthesize first-strand cDNA from all RNA. Following uracil-DNA glycosylase treatment, a first 18-cycle PCR with universal primers M1SS and BC2_uni_R was performed on all cDNA. The authors processed their data as follows. For normalization, 1 million high-quality reads, each with a distinct molecular identifier, were randomly selected from each sample. Instead of being binned into consensus sequences, reads that shared molecular identifiers were thrown out. MiTCR, with a Q25 quality threshold and the strictest error-elimination algorithm, was used for CDR3 identification, clonotype clustering and error correction. A nonparametric unseen species model using Euler transformation provided a lower-bound estimate of total TCR beta diversity. Starting from the raw public reads, TCRdb applied fastp trimming at Q25, assembled clones with MiXCR and retained in-frame beta chains. Entries are consolidated by CDR3 protein sequence, retaining the most common genes and DNA. The V and J calls come from TCRdb's annotation, not from the publication. The sample table holds hundreds of thousands of distinct CDR3 sequences, of which about 51% were seen once. The ten largest clones capture around an eighth of the sample.

This receptor was taken from a woman of 80 years or more in good health. The chain was built from TRBV9 and TRBJ2-1; TRBD2 is possibly the D segment (5 matching bases). Sequencing was carried out using blood. The DNA is as follows: TGTGCCAGCAGCGGCGGGTCGTCAGGCACCTACAATGAGCAGTTCTTC. Its protein is CASSGGSSGTYNEQFF. Joined to the reference TRBV9 and TRBJ2-1 proteins, this CDR3 gives the full variable domain: DSGVTQTPKHLITATGQRVTLRCSPRSGDLSVYWYQQSLDQGLQFLIQYYNGEERAKGNILERFSAQQFPDLHSELNLSSLELGDSALYFCASSGGSSGTYNEQFFGPGTRLTVL.